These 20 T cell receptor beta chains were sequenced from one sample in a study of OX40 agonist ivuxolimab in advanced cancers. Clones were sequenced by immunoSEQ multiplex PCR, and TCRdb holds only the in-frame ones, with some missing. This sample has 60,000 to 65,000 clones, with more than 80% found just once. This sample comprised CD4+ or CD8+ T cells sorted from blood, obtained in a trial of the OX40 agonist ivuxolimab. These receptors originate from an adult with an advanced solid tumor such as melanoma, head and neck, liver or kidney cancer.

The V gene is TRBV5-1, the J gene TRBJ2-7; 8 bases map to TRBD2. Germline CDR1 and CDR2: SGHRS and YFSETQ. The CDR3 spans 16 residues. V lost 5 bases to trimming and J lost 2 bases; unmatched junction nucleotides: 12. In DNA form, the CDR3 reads TGCGCCAGCAGACCGGACGCGGGAGGTGTCCCCTACGAGCAGTACTTC. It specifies CASRPDAGGVPYEQYF.

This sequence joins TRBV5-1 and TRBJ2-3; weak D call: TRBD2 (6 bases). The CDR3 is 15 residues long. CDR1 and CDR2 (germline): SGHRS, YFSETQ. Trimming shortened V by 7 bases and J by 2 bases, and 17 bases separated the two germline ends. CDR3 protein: CASGGGGENTDTQYF. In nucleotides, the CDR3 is TGCGCCAGCGGCGGAGGCGGGGAAAACACAGATACGCAGTATTTT.

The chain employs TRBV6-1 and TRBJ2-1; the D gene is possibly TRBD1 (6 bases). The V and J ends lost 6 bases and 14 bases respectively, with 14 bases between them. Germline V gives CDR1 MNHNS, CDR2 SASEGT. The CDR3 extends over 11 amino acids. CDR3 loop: CASSWTVSKFF. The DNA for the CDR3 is TGTGCCAGCAGCTGGACAGTTTCTAAGTTCTTC.

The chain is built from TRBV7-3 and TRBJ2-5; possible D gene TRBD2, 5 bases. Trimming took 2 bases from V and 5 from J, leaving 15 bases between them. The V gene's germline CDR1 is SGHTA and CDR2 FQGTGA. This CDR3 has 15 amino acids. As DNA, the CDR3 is TGTGCCAGCAGCTTAGGCGGGCAAACGGGGGAGACCCAGTACTTC. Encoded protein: CASSLGGQTGETQYF.

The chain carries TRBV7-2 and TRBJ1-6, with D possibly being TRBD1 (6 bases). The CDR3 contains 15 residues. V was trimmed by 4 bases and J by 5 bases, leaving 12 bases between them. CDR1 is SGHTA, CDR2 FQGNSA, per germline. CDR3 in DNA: TGTGCCAGCAGCTCCCAGGGGTTGAATAATTCACCCCTCCACTTT. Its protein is CASSSQGLNNSPLHF.

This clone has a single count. The CDR3 DNA reads as TGTGCCAGAAACCGGGGCGTAGGGTCCTACAATGAGCAGTTCTTC. Its protein product is CARNRGVGSYNEQFF. The chain combines TRBV6-9 with TRBJ2-1; perhaps D is TRBD1 or TRBD2 (5 bases each). Germline lookup yields CDR1 MNHGY and CDR2 SVAAGI. The CDR3 totals 15 residues. Deletions cut 9 bases from V and 1 base from J, with 16 bases between.

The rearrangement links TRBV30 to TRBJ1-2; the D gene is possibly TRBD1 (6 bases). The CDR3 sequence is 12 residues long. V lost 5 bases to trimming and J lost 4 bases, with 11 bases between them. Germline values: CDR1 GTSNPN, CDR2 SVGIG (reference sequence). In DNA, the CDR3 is TGTGCCTGGCAACGGGACACCTATGGCTACACCTTC. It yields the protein CAWQRDTYGYTF.

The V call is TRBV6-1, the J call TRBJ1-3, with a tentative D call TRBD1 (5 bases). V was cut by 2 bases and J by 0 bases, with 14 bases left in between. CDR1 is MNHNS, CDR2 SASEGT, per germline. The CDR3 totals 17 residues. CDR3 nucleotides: TGTGCCAGCAGTGAATCTAGGGGTCCGCCCTCTGGAAACACCATATATTTT. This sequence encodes CASSESRGPPSGNTIYF.

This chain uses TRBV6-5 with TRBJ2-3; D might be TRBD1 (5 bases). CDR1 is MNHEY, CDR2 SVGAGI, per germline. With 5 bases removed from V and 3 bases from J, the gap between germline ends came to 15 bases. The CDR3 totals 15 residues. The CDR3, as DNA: TGTGCCAGCAGTACCGCCAGGGTGAAGACAGATACGCAGTATTTT. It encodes CASSTARVKTDTQYF.

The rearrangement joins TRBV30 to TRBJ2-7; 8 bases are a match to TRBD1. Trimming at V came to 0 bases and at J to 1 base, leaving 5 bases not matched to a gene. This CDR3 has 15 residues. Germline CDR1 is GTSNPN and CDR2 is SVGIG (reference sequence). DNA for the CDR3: TGTGCCTGGAGTGTACTCCGGACAGGGTCCTACGAGCAGTACTTC. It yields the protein CAWSVLRTGSYEQYF. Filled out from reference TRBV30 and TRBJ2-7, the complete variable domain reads SQTIHQWPATLVQPVGSPLSLECTVEGTSNPNLYWYRQAAGRGLQLLFYSVGIGQISSEVPQNLSASRPQDRQFILSSKKLLLSDSGFYLCAWSVLRTGSYEQYFGPGTRLTVT.

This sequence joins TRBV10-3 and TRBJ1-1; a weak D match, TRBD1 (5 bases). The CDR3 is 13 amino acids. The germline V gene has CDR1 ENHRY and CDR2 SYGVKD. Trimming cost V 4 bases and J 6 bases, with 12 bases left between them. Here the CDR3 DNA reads TGTGCCATCAGTGGGGGGGAGGTCGCTGAAGCTTTCTTT. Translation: CAISGGEVAEAFF.

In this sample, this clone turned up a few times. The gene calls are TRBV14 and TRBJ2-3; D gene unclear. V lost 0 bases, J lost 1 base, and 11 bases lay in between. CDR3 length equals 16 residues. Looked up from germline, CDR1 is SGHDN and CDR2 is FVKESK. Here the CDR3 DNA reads TGTGCCAGCAGCCAAGAAAGCTTTCGGGGCACAGATACGCAGTATTTT. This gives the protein CASSQESFRGTDTQYF.

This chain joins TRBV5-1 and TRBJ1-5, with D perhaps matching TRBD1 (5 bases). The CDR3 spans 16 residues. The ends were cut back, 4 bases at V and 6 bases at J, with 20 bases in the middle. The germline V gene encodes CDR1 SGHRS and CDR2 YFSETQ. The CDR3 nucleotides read TGCGCCAGCAGCCCGGTCCCGGGACCCGCGTCTCAGCCCCAGCATTTT. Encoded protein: CASSPVPGPASQPQHF.

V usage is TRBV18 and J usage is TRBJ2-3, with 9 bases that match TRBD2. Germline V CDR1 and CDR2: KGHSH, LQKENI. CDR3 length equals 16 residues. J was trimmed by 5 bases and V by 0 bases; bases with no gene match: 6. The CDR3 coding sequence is TGTGCCAGCTCACCACCTAGCGGGAGTGGTAGAGATACGCAGTATTTT. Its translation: CASSPPSGSGRDTQYF.

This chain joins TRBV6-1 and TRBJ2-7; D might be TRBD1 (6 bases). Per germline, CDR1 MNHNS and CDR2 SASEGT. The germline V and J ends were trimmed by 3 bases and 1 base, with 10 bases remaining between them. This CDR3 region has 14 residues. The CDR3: CASSDLDSSYEQYF. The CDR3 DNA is TGTGCCAGCAGTGACTTGGACAGTTCCTACGAGCAGTACTTC.

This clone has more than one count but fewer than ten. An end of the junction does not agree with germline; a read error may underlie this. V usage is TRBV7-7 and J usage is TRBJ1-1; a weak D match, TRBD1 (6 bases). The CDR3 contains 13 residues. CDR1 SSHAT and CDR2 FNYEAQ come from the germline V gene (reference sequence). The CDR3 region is CASSLWTDSEAFF. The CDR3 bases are TGTGCTAGCAGCTTGTGGACAGACTCTGAAGCTTTCTTT.

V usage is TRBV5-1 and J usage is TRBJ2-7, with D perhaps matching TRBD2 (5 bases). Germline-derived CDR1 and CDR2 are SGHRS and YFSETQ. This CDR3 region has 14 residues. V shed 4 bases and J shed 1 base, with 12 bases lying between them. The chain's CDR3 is CASSGGLGSYEQYF. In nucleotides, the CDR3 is TGCGCCAGCAGCGGCGGGCTAGGATCCTACGAGCAGTACTTC. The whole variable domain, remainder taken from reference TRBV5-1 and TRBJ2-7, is KAGVTQTPRYLIKTRGQQVTLSCSPISGHRSVSWYQQTPGQGLQFLFEYFSETQRNKGNFPGRFSGRQFSNSRSEMNVSTLELGDSALYLCASSGGLGSYEQYFGPGTRLTVT.

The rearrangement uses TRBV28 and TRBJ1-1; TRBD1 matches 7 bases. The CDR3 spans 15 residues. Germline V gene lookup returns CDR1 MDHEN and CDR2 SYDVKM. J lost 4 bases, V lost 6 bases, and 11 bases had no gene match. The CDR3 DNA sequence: TGTGCCAGCAGCCTTGGAAGGGGGCGTGTCACTGAAGCTTTCTTT. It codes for CASSLGRGRVTEAFF.

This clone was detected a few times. CDR3 amino acids: CASSSPPRGTEAFF. CDR3 bases: TGTGCCAGCAGCTCCCCACCACGAGGGACTGAAGCTTTCTTT. The rearrangement uses TRBV7-9 and TRBJ1-1; D is unclear. Looked up from germline, CDR1 is SEHNR and CDR2 is FQNEAQ (reference sequence). The V gene lost 4 bases and the J gene lost 5 bases, with 14 bases spanning the gap. CDR3 length: 14 residues. Full variable domain (missing parts from reference TRBV7-9 and TRBJ1-1): DTGVSQNPRHKITKRGQNVTFRCDPISEHNRLYWYRQTLGQGPEFLTYFQNEAQLEKSRLLSDRFSAERPKGSFSTLEIQRTEQGDSAMYLCASSSPPRGTEAFFGQGTRLTVV.

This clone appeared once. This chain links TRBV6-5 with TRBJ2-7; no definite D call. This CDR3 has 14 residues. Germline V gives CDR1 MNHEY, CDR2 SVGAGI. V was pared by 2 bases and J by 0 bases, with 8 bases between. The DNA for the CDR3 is TGTGCCAGCAGTTACAGGTGGAGCTCCTACGAGCAGTACTTC. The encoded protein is CASSYRWSSYEQYF.